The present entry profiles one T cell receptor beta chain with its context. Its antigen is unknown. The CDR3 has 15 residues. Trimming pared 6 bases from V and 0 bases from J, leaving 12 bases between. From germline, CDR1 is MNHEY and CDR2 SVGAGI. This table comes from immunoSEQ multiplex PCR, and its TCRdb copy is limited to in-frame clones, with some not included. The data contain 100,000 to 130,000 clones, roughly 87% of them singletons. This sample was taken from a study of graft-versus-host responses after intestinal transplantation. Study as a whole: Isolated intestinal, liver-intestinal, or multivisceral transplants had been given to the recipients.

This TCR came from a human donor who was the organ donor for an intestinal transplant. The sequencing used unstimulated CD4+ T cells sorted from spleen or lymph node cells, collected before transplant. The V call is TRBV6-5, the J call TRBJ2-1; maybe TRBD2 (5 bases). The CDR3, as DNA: TGTGCCAGCAGAGGACTGCCCAGCTCCTACAATGAGCAGTTCTTC. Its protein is CASRGLPSSYNEQFF.